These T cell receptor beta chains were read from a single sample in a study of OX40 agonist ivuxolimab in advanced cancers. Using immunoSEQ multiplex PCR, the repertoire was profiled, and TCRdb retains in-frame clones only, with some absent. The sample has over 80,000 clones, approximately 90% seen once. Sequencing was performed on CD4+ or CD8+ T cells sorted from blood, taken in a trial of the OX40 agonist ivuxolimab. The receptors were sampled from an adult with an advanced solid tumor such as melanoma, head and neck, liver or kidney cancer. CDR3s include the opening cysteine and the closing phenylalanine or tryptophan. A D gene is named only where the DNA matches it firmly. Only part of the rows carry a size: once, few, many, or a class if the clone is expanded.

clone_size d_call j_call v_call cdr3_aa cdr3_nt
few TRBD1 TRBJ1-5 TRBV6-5 CASSRDSSNQPQHF TGTGCCAGCAGTCGGGACAGCAGCAATCAGCCCCAGCATTTT
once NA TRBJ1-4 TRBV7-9 CASSLGSIFGEKLFF TGTGCCAGCAGCTTAGGATCGATTTTTGGGGAAAAACTGTTTTTT
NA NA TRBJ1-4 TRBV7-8 CASSITGGVGKLFF TGTGCCAGCAGCATAACAGGCGGGGTGGGAAAACTGTTTTTT
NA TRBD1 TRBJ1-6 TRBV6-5 CASSSTGQALPLHF TGTGCCAGCAGTTCTACGGGACAGGCGTTACCCCTCCACTTT
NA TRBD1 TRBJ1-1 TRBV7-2 CASSYLKLGQGTEAFF TGTGCCAGCAGCTACTTAAAATTAGGACAGGGCACTGAAGCTTTCTTT
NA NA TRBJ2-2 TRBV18 CASSPGAGPDGRELFF TGTGCCAGCTCACCAGGGGCCGGGCCCGATGGCCGGGAGCTGTTTTTT
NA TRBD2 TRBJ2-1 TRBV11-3 CASSSLGTSGFNEQFF TGTGCCAGCAGCTCCCTCGGGACTAGCGGGTTCAATGAGCAGTTCTTC
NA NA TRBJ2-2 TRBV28 CASSVGQEGELFF TGTGCCAGCAGTGTGGGGCAGGAAGGGGAGCTGTTTTTT
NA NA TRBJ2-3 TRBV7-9 CASSHGRDTQYF TGTGCCAGCAGCCACGGGAGAGATACGCAGTATTTT
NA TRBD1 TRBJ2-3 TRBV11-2 CASSLGQALYTDTQYF TGTGCCAGCAGCTTGGGACAGGCCCTTTACACAGATACGCAGTATTTT
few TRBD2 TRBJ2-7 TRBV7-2 CASSPWGGGAYEQYF TGTGCCAGCAGCCCCTGGGGGGGAGGGGCCTACGAGCAGTACTTC
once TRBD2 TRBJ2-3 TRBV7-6 CASSLGRADTQYF TGTGCCAGCAGCCTGGGGAGGGCAGATACGCAGTATTTT
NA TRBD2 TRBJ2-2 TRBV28 CASSPGLGGTGELFF TGTGCCAGCAGTCCGGGACTAGGGGGGACCGGGGAGCTGTTTTTT
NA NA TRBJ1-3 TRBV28 CASRHSSGNTIYF TGTGCCAGTAGACACAGCTCTGGAAACACCATATATTTT
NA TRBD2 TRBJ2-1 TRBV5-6 CASSRGLAGGYNEQFF TGTGCCAGCAGCCGAGGACTAGCGGGAGGATACAATGAGCAGTTCTTC
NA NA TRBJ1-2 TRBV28 CASSGSGITDGSGYTF TGTGCCAGCAGCGGATCCGGGATCACCGATGGCAGTGGCTACACCTTC
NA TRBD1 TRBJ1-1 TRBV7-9 CASSLHYLPGQGVNTEAFF TGTGCCAGCAGCCTACACTACCTTCCGGGACAGGGAGTGAACACTGAAGCTTTCTTT
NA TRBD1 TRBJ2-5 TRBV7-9 CASTRGRETQYF TGTGCCAGCACGAGGGGGCGGGAGACCCAGTACTTC
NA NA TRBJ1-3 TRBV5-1 CASSLVTGSGNTIYF TGCGCCAGCAGCTTGGTTACAGGATCCGGAAACACCATATATTTT
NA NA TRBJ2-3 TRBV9 CASKMELVLDTQYF TGTGCCAGCAAAATGGAGCTCGTATTGGATACGCAGTATTTT
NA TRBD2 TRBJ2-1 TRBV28 CASSSLTSEHYNEQFF TGTGCCAGCAGTTCTTTGACTAGCGAACACTACAATGAGCAGTTCTTC
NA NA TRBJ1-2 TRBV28 CASSEIRGLLSGYGYTF TGTGCCAGCAGTGAAATTAGAGGACTACTTAGTGGCTATGGCTACACCTTC
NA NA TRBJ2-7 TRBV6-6 CASSYPRASETYEQYF TGTGCCAGCAGTTACCCCCGGGCAAGCGAGACCTACGAGCAGTACTTC
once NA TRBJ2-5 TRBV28 CASRPPGEPGETQYF TGTGCCAGCAGACCCCCGGGGGAACCTGGTGAGACCCAGTACTTC
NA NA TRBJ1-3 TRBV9 CASSGGISSGNTIYF TGTGCCAGCAGCGGAGGAATCTCCTCTGGAAACACCATATATTTT
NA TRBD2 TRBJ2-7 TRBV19 CASSSPGGEQYF TGTGCCAGTAGCAGCCCGGGAGGCGAGCAGTACTTC
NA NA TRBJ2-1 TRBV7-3 CASSSRGGVSYNEQFF TGTGCCAGCAGCTCCAGGGGAGGGGTTTCCTACAATGAGCAGTTCTTC
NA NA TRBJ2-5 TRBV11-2 CASSRSGQETQYF TGTGCCAGCAGCCGGTCAGGGCAAGAGACCCAGTACTTC
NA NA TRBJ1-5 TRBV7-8 CASSPTVGVRNQPQHF TGTGCCAGCAGCCCTACTGTGGGGGTCCGCAATCAGCCCCAGCATTTT
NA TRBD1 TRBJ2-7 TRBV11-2 CASSLIRDRGLEQYF TGTGCCAGCAGCTTAATCCGGGACAGGGGGCTCGAGCAGTACTTC
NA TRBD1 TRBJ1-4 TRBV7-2 CASSLGQGRNEKLFF TGTGCCAGCAGCTTAGGACAGGGAAGAAATGAAAAACTGTTTTTT
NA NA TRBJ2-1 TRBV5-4 CASSGGTDTNYNEQFF TGTGCCAGCAGCGGGGGGACTGATACCAATTACAATGAGCAGTTCTTC
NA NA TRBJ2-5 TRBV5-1 CASSWKAGTETQYF TGCGCCAGCAGCTGGAAAGCTGGGACGGAGACCCAGTACTTC
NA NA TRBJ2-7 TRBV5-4 CASSLAERASYEQYF TGTGCCAGCAGCTTGGCCGAGCGGGCTTCCTACGAGCAGTACTTC
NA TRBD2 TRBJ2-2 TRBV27 CASSSGLAGTSGELFF TGTGCCAGCAGTTCCGGACTAGCGGGAACCTCCGGGGAGCTGTTTTTT
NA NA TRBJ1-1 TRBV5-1 CASSFAVGEAFF TGCGCCAGCAGCTTTGCAGTGGGTGAAGCTTTCTTT